This entry is about one TCR beta chain. Its antigen is unidentified. The data were obtained in a study of CXCR3-negative and CXCR3-positive naive CD8 T cells. General study points: Naive cells that were CXCR3-negative or CXCR3-positive used TRBV-TRBJ genes alike, while memory cells diverged.

The CDR3 spans 17 residues. CDR1 and CDR2 from the germline V gene are SGHVS and FNYEAQ. UMI-labeled 5' RACE yielded the TRB cDNA libraries. TCRdb reprocessed the 5' RACE reads and reports one entry per CDR3 protein, with no DNA. This specimen shows around 96,000 distinct CDR3 sequences; the ten leading clones hold 1.7%. The TCR comes from a human donor in good health. Some clones in this sample may be carry-over from other donors' samples. The sample was naive CXCR3- CD8+ T cells from blood. The subset is: CD45RO-CCR7+CD27+CD95- naive CD8+ T cells lacking CXCR3 (TNR3-). This chain links TRBV7-6 with TRBJ2-1; no DNA is available, so the TRBD1 call from TCRdb remains unchecked. CDR3 region: CASSALEAGDSYNEQFF. Based on the CDR3 plus reference TRBV7-6 and TRBJ2-1, the full variable domain is GAGVSQSPRYKVTKRGQDVALRCDPISGHVSLYWYRQALGQGPEFLTYFNYEAQQDKSGLPNDRFSAERPEGSISTLTIQRTEQRDSAMYRCASSALEAGDSYNEQFFGPGTRLTVL.